This TCR beta chain was sequenced for a study of cytomegalovirus exposure and HLA in healthy donors. Overall study results and limits: Most subjects' HLA-A and HLA-B alleles were reportedly predicted from TCR beta sequences. The presence/absence work took it that sequencing depth was about the same across donors.

Vbeta (60) and Jbeta (13) primers were used in the PCR. In the authors' methods: Later work found tens of millions of unique TCR beta chains, with about 10 million shared. The table came from immunoSEQ multiplex PCR; TCRdb's copy has only in-frame clones and leaves some out. V and J calls and clone size are given by that table; D and trimming were obtained from the DNA. The sample carries around 200,000 clones, about 86% recorded once. Concerning this clone: Its antigen remains unknown.

Trimming shortened V by 0 bases and J by 6 bases, and 10 bases separated the two germline ends. There are 14 residues in the CDR3. Looked up from germline, CDR1 is SGHRS and CDR2 is YFSETQ. The receptor's source is a woman aged 30 to 39 in good health and CMV-seronegative. The sequencing input was PBMCs. This chain joins TRBV5-1 and TRBJ2-1; D is possibly TRBD2 (5 bases). CDR3 loop: CASSLGGRINEQFF. Here the CDR3 DNA reads TGCGCCAGCAGCTTGGGTGGGAGAATCAATGAGCAGTTCTTC.